This T cell receptor (beta chain) appears in the sequencing data of a study of blood T cell repertoires in COVID-19. In the authors' methods: Reference gene primer amplification gave nucleated cell count estimates. Only in-frame clones appear in the TCRdb table, and some are missing; sequencing was by immunoSEQ multiplex PCR. V, J and clone size are those of that table, while D and trimming were read from the DNA. In the table there are roughly 130,000 clones, less than 85% of which are singletons. In germline, CDR1 is SGHAT, CDR2 FQNNGV. V was pared by 1 base and J by 8 bases, with 14 bases between. The CDR3 contains 14 residues.

The chain links TRBV11-2 to TRBJ1-2, with TRBD1 as a possible D gene (5 bases). The source of this sequence is an older woman with acute or convalescent COVID-19. What was sequenced was peripheral blood. CDR3 region: CASSLGGVREGYTF. DNA for the CDR3: TGTGCCAGCAGCTTAGGAGGGGTACGGGAGGGCTACACCTTC.